Below, 20 T cell receptor beta chains from the same sample are listed, as sequenced in a study of T-cell reconstitution after alpha-beta-depleted transplantation in children. A library of TCRbeta sequences, prepared with unique molecular identifiers, was generated. TCRdb reprocessed the PCR reads with MiXCR, giving one entry per CDR3 protein. The sample has about 610,000 distinct CDR3 sequences; about 10% are singletons. Here the sequenced sample was PBMCs from the stem cell graft donor, taken from the stem cell graft. These receptors were obtained from a human donor who donated a stem cell graft to a child with acute myeloid leukemia.

CDR3 loop: CASSFDRGQGGYTF. The CDR3 nucleotides are TGTGCCAGCAGCTTCGACAGGGGGCAAGGTGGCTACACCTTC. This chain joins TRBV7-2 and TRBJ1-2, with TRBD1 matching 10 bases. The germline V gene encodes CDR1 SGHTA and CDR2 FQGNSA. This CDR3 region has 14 residues. After removal of 3 bases from V and 7 bases from J, the junction contained 5 bases not matched to a gene.

The chain links TRBV5-1 to TRBJ2-7; 10 bases line up with TRBD1. Germline V gene data show CDR1 as SGHRS and CDR2 as YFSETQ. The CDR3 is 15 residues long. J gave up 4 bases and V 0 bases, and 4 bases lay outside the gene matches. The DNA for the CDR3 is TGCGCCAGCAGCTTGGTATGGGACAGGGGATACGAGCAGTACTTC. This codes for CASSLVWDRGYEQYF.

V usage is TRBV7-2 and J usage is TRBJ2-1; possibly TRBD2 for D (5 bases). CDR3 length equals 15 residues. V was trimmed by 7 bases and J by 0 bases, leaving 13 bases between them. In germline, CDR1 is SGHTA, CDR2 FQGNSA. CDR3 in DNA: TGTGCCAGCAACTTCGGGGTTGACTCCTACAATGAGCAGTTCTTC. This gives the protein CASNFGVDSYNEQFF.

This clonotype came up a few times. The chain employs TRBV20-1 and TRBJ2-7; tentatively, D is TRBD1 (5 bases). Looked up from germline, CDR1 is DFQATT and CDR2 is SNEGSKA (reference sequence). The CDR3 totals 12 residues. CDR3 sequence (DNA): TGCAGCACTGCAGGGATCTCCTACGAGCAGTACTTC. The encoded protein is CSTAGISYEQYF.

Note on this clonotype: One junction end disagrees with the germline gene, perhaps due to a read error. This rearrangement joins TRBV4-3 to TRBJ2-4, with D unclear. The germline V gene has CDR1 LGHNA and CDR2 YSLEER. The CDR3 is made up of 14 amino acids. The CDR3 coding sequence is TGCGCCAGTAGCCAAGATCGGGCAGTCAGCATTCAGTACTTC. Its translation is CASSQDRAVSIQYF.

This chain joins TRBV20-1 and TRBJ2-5; D is possibly TRBD2 (5 bases). CDR3 length: 14 residues. The germline CDR1 and CDR2 sequences are DFQATT and SNEGSKA (reference sequence). Trimming shortened V by 0 bases and J by 4 bases, and 12 bases separated the two germline ends. The CDR3 DNA sequence: TGCAGTGCTAGAGATCTTCCTAGCCTAGAGACCCAGTACTTC. This codes for CSARDLPSLETQYF.

The rearrangement uses TRBV20-1 and TRBJ2-3, with 8 nucleotides matching TRBD1. Germline loops: CDR1 DFQATT, CDR2 SNEGSKA (reference sequence). The CDR3 is made up of 16 amino acids. The trim removed 2 bases at V and 3 bases at J, leaving 10 bases unmatched. CDR3 bases: TGCAGTGCTAGACCAATCGACAGGGGAGGAACAGATACGCAGTATTTT. Residues: CSARPIDRGGTDTQYF.

This clonotype was seen at least ten times. The rearrangement links TRBV7-9 to TRBJ2-1; D ambiguous. Trimming stripped 2 bases from V and 10 bases from J, with 9 bases between. CDR1 is SEHNR and CDR2 is FQNEAQ in the germline V gene (reference sequence). The CDR3 is made up of 12 amino acids. The CDR3 nucleotides read TGTGCCAGCAGCTTAACCTTACCGGAGCAGTTCTTC. It translates to CASSLTLPEQFF.

The chain is built from TRBV7-6 and TRBJ1-3; D is perhaps TRBD1 (5 bases). The CDR3 sequence is 17 residues long. Germline V lookup: CDR1 SGHVS, CDR2 FNYEAQ. V was trimmed by 1 base and J by 0 bases, leaving 13 bases between them. CDR3 in DNA: TGTGCCAGCAGCTTAGGCGGAGGGGCCAACTCTGGAAACACCATATATTTT. It specifies CASSLGGGANSGNTIYF. Together with reference TRBV7-6 and TRBJ1-3, the CDR3 gives the full variable domain: GAGVSQSPRYKVTKRGQDVALRCDPISGHVSLYWYRQALGQGPEFLTYFNYEAQQDKSGLPNDRFSAERPEGSISTLTIQRTEQRDSAMYRCASSLGGGANSGNTIYFGEGSWLTVV.

The chain couples TRBV4-3 to TRBJ2-1; 8 positions match TRBD2. The CDR3 runs 13 residues. After removal of 3 bases from V and 10 bases from J, the junction contained 5 bases not matched to a gene. Per germline, CDR1 LGHNA and CDR2 YSLEER. The DNA for the CDR3 is TGCGCCAGCAGCCACGGACTAGCTGGGGAGCAGTTCTTC. Its translation is CASSHGLAGEQFF.

The genes are TRBV15 and TRBJ2-1, with TRBD1 matching 8 bases. V lost 10 bases, J lost 3 bases, and 14 bases stayed unmatched. CDR1 is LNHNV, CDR2 YYDKDF, per germline (reference sequence). The CDR3 consists of 16 residues. The CDR3 DNA sequence: TGTGCCATCACAGTCGTAGGACAGGGAAACTACAATGAGCAGTTCTTC. Translating gives CAITVVGQGNYNEQFF.

This clonotype was seen a single time. V usage is TRBV11-3 and J usage is TRBJ2-5; D uncertain. The CDR3 runs to 13 residues. V was pared by 5 bases and J by 2 bases, with 9 bases between. Germline V gene lookup returns CDR1 SGHNT and CDR2 YENEEA. The CDR3 region is CASSPNIQETQYF. CDR3 coding DNA: TGTGCCAGCAGCCCAAATATTCAAGAGACCCAGTACTTC. Filled out from reference TRBV11-3 and TRBJ2-5, the complete variable domain reads EAGVVQSPRYKIIEKKQPVAFWCNPISGHNTLYWYLQNLGQGPELLIRYENEEAVDDSQLPKDRFSAERLKGVDSTLKIQPAELGDSAVYLCASSPNIQETQYFGPGTRLLVL.

The gene calls are TRBV6-1 and TRBJ2-1; 8 positions match TRBD1. The germline V gene has CDR1 MNHNS and CDR2 SASEGT. The CDR3 totals 16 residues. The J segment lost 1 base and the V segment lost 6 bases, leaving 8 bases of the junction unmatched. This CDR3 reads CASRENRGISYNEQFF. In DNA form, the CDR3 reads TGTGCCAGCAGAGAAAACAGGGGGATATCCTACAATGAGCAGTTCTTC.

This clonotype was observed a few times. The chain links TRBV28 to TRBJ2-5; 8 positions agree with TRBD1. Germline V gene data show CDR1 as MDHEN and CDR2 as SYDVKM. The V gene end was trimmed by 3 bases and the J gene end by 5 bases; junction bases not matched to a gene: 8. The CDR3 loop spans 15 amino acids. CDR3 protein: CASSFSTGVLETQYF. For the CDR3, the DNA is TGTGCCAGCAGTTTCTCGACAGGGGTTTTGGAGACCCAGTACTTC. The full variable domain, in which reference TRBV28 and TRBJ2-5 provide the parts outside the CDR3, is DVKVTQSSRYLVKRTGEKVFLECVQDMDHENMFWYRQDPGLGLRLIYFSYDVKMKEKGDIPEGYSVSREKKERFSLILESASTNQTSMYLCASSFSTGVLETQYFGPGTRLLVL.

The CDR3 DNA follows: TGTGCCAGCAGTATGCAAGAGACCCAGTACTTC. Its translation: CASSMQETQYF. This chain joins TRBV28 and TRBJ2-5; D uncertain. This CDR3 comprises 11 residues. Germline CDR1 is MDHEN and CDR2 is SYDVKM. The V gene lost 5 bases and the J gene lost 2 bases, with 3 bases spanning the gap.

This chain links TRBV29-1 with TRBJ1-4; D is possibly TRBD1 (6 bases). Per the germline V gene, CDR1 is SQVTM and CDR2 is ANQGSEA. This CDR3 spans 13 amino acids. V shed 6 bases and J shed 4 bases, with 12 bases lying between them. DNA for the CDR3: TGCAGCGTCCTCGACAGGAGTAATGAAAAACTGTTTTTT. Protein product: CSVLDRSNEKLFF. Drawing the rest from reference TRBV29-1 and TRBJ1-4, the complete variable domain is SAVISQKPSRDICQRGTSLTIQCQVDSQVTMMFWYRQQPGQSLTLIATANQGSEATYESGFVIDKFPISRPNLTFSTLTVSNMSPEDSSIYLCSVLDRSNEKLFFGSGTQLSVL.

This clonotype has just a few counts. The chain employs TRBV20-1 and TRBJ1-5; 10 nucleotides line up with TRBD1. The CDR3 is 18 residues long. The germline V gene has CDR1 DFQATT and CDR2 SNEGSKA (reference sequence). The ends lost 3 bases at V and 3 bases at J; junction bases unmatched: 14. The CDR3 DNA follows: TGCAGTGCTAGTGGTTTGGGACAGGGGATTGAGAACAATCAGCCCCAGCATTTT. Translating it yields CSASGLGQGIENNQPQHF.

Comment on this clonotype: It may be a read error: a sequence one base away is much more abundant. The V call is TRBV29-1, the J call TRBJ1-4; D remains unclear. V lost 4 bases, J lost 0 bases, and 9 bases lay in between. The CDR3 sequence is 14 residues long. Germline CDR1 reads SQVTM; CDR2 reads ANQGSEA. In DNA, the CDR3 is TGCAGCGTTGTGAATGGCTCAACTAATGAAAAACTGTTTTTT. It is translated as CSVVNGSTNEKLFF.

This clonotype was counted at least ten times. The rearrangement links TRBV20-1 to TRBJ2-3, with TRBD2 identical over 7 bases. CDR1 is DFQATT and CDR2 is SNEGSKA in the germline V gene (reference sequence). The CDR3 totals 15 residues. Losses at the gene ends were 5 bases for V and 2 bases for J; bases not matched to a gene: 10. CDR3 protein: CSAPSSGGVTDTQYF. CDR3 nucleotides: TGCAGTGCTCCTTCTAGCGGAGGGGTCACAGATACGCAGTATTTT.

The chain combines TRBV20-1 with TRBJ2-5; 7 bases fit TRBD2. The CDR3 is made up of 13 amino acids. Trimming cost V 7 bases and J 5 bases; bases outside gene matches: 10. Germline lookup yields CDR1 DFQATT and CDR2 SNEGSKA (reference sequence). The CDR3 region has the DNA TGCAGTGGGAGGGGAGGGAAGGGCGAGACCCAGTACTTC. Protein sequence: CSGRGGKGETQYF.